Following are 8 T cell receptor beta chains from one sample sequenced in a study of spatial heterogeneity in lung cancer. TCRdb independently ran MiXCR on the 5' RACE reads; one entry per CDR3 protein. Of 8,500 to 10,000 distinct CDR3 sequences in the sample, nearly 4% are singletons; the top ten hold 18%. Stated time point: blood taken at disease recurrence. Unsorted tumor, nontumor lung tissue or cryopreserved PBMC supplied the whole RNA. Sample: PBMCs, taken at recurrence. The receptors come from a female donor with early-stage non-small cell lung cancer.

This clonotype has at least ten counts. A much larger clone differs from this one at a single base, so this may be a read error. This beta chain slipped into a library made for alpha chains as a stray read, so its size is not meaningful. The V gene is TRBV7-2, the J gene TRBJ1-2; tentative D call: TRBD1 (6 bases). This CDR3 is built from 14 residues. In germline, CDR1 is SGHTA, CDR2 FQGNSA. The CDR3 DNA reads TGTGCCAGCAGCCCCCGGACAGCTAACTATGTCTACACCTTC. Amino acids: CASSPRTANYVYTF. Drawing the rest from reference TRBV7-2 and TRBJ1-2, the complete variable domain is GAGVSQSPSNKVTEKGKDVELRCDPISGHTALYWYRQSLGQGLEFLIYFQGNSAPDKSGLPSDRFSAERTGGSVSTLTIQRTQQEDSAVYLCASSPRTANYVYTFGSGTRLTVV.

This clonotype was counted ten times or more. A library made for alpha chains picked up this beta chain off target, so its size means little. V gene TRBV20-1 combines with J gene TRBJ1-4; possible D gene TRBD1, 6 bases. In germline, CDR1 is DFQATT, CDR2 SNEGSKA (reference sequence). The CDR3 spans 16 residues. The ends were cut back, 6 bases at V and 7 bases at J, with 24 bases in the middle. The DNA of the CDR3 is TGCAGTGCAAGCACCGTAAGCGGGACACCCTTTGAAAAACTGTTTTTT. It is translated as CSASTVSGTPFEKLFF.

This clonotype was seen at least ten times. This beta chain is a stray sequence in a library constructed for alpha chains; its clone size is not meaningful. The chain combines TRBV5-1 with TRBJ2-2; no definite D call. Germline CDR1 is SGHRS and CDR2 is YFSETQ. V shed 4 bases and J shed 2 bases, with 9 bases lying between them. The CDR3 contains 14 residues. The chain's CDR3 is CASSAAVNTGELFF. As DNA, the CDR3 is TGCGCCAGCAGCGCGGCTGTAAACACCGGGGAGCTGTTTTTT.

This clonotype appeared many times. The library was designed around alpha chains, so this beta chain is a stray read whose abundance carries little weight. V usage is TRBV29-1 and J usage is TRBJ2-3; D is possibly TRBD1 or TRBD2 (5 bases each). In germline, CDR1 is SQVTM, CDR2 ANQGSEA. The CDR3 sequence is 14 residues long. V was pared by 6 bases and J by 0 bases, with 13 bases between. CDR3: CSVGDRSSTDTQYF. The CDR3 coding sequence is TGCAGCGTGGGGGACCGATCGAGCACAGATACGCAGTATTTT.

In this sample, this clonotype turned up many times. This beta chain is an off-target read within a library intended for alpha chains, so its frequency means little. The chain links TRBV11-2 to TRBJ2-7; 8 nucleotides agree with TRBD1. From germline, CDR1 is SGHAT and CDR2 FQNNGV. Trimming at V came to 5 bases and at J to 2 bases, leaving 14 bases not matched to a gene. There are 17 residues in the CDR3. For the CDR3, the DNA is TGTGCCAGCAGCGCCCGACAGGGGCCCGGCCAAACCTACGAGCAGTACTTC. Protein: CASSARQGPGQTYEQYF.

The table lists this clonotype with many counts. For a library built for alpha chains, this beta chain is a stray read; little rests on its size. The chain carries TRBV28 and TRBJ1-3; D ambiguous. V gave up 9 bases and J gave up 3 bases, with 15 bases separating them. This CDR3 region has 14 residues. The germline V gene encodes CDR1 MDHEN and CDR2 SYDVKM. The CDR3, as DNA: TGTGCCAGTTCCCGGTTCGGGGATGGAAACACCATATATTTT. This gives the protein CASSRFGDGNTIYF.

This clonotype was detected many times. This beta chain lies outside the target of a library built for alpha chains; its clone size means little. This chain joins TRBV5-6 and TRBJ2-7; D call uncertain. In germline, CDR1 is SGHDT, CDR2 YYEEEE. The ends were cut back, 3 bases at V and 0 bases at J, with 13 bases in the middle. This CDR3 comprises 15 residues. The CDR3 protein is CASSYGATASYEQYF. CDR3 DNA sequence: TGTGCCAGCAGCTATGGAGCCACCGCCTCCTACGAGCAGTACTTC.

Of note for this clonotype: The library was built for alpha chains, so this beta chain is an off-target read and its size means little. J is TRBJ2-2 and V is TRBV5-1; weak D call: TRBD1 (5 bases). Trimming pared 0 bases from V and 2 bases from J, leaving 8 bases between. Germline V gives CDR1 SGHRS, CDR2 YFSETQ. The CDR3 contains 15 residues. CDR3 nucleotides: TGCGCCAGCAGCTTGGGACAGCGAAACACCGGGGAGCTGTTTTTT. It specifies CASSLGQRNTGELFF.